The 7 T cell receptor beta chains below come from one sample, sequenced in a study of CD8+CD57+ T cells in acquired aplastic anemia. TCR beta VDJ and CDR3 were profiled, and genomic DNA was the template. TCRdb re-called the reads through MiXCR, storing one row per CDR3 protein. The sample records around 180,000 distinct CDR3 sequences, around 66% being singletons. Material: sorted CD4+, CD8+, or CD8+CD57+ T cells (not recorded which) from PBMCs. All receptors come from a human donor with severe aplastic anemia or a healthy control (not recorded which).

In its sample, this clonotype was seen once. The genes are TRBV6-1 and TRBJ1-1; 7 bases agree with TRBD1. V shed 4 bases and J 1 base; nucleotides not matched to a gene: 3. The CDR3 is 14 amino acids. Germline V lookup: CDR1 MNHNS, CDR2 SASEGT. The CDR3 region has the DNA TGTGCCAGCAGTGTTCACAGGGGGAACACTGAAGCTTTCTTT. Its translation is CASSVHRGNTEAFF.

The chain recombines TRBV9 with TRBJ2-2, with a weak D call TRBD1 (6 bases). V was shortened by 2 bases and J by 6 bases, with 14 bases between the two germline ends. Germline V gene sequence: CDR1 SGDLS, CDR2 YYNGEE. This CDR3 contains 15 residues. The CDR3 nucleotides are TGTGCCAGCAGCGTTGGCCAGGGGCCGGCCGGGGAGCTGTTTTTT. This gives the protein CASSVGQGPAGELFF.

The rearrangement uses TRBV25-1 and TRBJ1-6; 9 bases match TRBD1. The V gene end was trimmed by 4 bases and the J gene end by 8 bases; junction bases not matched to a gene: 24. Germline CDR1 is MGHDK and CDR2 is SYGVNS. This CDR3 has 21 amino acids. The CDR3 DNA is TGTGCCAGCAGTGTATCCCTGGGACAGGGCTACGGGCCGAGAGGGGATTCACCCCTCCACTTT. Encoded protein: CASSVSLGQGYGPRGDSPLHF.

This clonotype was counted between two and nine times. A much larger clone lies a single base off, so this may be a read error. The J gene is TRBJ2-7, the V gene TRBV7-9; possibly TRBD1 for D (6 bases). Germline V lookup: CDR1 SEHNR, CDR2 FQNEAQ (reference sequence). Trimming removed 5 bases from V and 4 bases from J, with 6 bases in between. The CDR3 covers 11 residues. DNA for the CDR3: TGTGCCAGCAGCGACAGGTACGAGCAGTACTTC. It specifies CASSDRYEQYF. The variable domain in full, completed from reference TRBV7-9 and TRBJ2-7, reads DTGVSQNPRHKITKRGQNVTFRCDPISEHNRLYWYRQTLGQGPEFLTYFQNEAQLEKSRLLSDRFSAERPKGSFSTLEIQRTEQGDSAMYLCASSDRYEQYFGPGTRLTVT.

CDR3 in DNA: TGCAGTGCTAAACCGATGACAGGGGACCACGAGCAGTACTTC. It codes for CSAKPMTGDHEQYF. The chain recombines TRBV20-1 with TRBJ2-7, with TRBD1 matching over 8 bases. Per the germline V gene, CDR1 is DFQATT and CDR2 is SNEGSKA (reference sequence). Trimming removed 4 bases from V and 5 bases from J; junction bases left unmatched: 10. The CDR3 consists of 14 residues.

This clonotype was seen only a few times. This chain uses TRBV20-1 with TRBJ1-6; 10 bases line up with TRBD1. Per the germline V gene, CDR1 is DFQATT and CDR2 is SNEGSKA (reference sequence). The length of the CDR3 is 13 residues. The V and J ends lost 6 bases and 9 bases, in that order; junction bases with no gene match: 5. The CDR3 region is CSARDRGGSPLHF. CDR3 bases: TGCAGTGCCAGGGACAGGGGAGGTTCACCCCTCCACTTT.

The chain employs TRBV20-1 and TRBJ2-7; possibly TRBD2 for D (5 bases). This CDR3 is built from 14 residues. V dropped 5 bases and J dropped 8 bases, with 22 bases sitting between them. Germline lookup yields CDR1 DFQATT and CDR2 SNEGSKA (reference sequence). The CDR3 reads CSAGELRSRSQQYF. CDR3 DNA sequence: TGCAGTGCTGGGGAGTTGAGGAGCCGCTCCCAGCAGTACTTC.